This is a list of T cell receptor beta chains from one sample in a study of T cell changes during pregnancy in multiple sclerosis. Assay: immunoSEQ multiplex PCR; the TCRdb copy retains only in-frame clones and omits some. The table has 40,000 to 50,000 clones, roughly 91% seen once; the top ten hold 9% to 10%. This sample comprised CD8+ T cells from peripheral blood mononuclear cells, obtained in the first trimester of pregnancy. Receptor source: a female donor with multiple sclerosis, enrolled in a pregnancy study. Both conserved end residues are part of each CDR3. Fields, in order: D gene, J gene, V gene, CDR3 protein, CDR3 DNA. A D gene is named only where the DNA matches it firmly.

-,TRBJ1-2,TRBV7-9,CASSLDAPYEGYTF,TGTGCCAGCAGCTTAGATGCACCCTATGAAGGCTACACCTTC
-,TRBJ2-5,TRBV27,CASSKRSAGLLETQYF,TGTGCCAGCAGTAAGAGGTCGGCTGGGTTGTTAGAGACCCAGTACTTC
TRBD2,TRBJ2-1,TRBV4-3,CASSRLLAGAPNEQFF,TGCGCCAGCAGCCGACTGCTAGCGGGGGCCCCAAATGAGCAGTTCTTC
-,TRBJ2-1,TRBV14,CASSSIGLALSSYNEQFF,TGTGCCAGCAGCTCGATTGGCCTAGCCTTGAGCTCCTACAATGAGCAGTTCTTC
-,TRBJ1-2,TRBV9,CASSVAQGSRLLYGYTF,TGTGCCAGCAGCGTAGCTCAGGGCTCCCGCCTTCTCTATGGCTACACCTTC
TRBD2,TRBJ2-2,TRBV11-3,CASSPPGLPTGELFF,TGTGCCAGCAGCCCCCCGGGACTACCGACCGGGGAGCTGTTTTTT
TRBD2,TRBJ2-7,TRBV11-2,CASSLIVAGGSYEQYF,TGTGCCAGCAGCTTAATCGTGGCGGGAGGGTCCTACGAGCAGTACTTC
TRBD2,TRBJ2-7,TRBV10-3,CAISELADRYEQYF,TGTGCCATCAGTGAGCTAGCGGACCGCTACGAGCAGTACTTC
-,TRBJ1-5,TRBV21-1,CASSETRTEISNQPQHF,TGTGCCAGCAGCGAAACCCGGACAGAGATTAGCAATCAGCCCCAGCATTTT
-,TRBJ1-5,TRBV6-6,CASSYSGGVNQPQHF,TGTGCCAGCAGTTACTCAGGGGGGGTTAATCAGCCCCAGCATTTT
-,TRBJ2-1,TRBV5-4,CASSAAGEPYNEQFF,TGTGCCAGCAGCGCCGCAGGGGAGCCCTACAATGAGCAGTTCTTC
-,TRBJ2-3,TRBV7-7,CASSLGALGADTQYF,TGTGCCAGCAGCCTAGGGGCCTTGGGTGCAGATACGCAGTATTTT
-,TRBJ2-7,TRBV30,CACGLASYEQYF,TGTGCCTGCGGGTTAGCCTCCTACGAGCAGTACTTC
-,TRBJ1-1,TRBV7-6,CASSLAILGGDLNTEAFF,TGTGCCAGCAGCTTAGCGATTCTGGGAGGGGATTTGAACACTGAAGCTTTCTTT
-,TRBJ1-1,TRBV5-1,CASSLRRGNTEAFF,TGCGCCAGCAGCTTGAGACGGGGGAACACTGAAGCTTTCTTT
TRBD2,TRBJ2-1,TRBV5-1,CASSELAGGPNEQFF,TGCGCCAGCAGCGAACTAGCGGGGGGGCCGAATGAGCAGTTCTTC
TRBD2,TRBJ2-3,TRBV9,CASSGSSGGITDTQYF,TGTGCCAGCAGCGGATCTAGCGGGGGGATTACAGATACGCAGTATTTT
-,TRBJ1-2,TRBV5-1,CASGEWGRYGYTF,TGCGCCAGCGGCGAATGGGGGCGCTATGGCTACACCTTC